Below are 31 T cell receptor beta chains sequenced from a single sample in a study of identical twins. Via MiXCR, TCRdb re-called the 5' RACE reads, giving one row per CDR3 protein. The top ten hold roughly 15% of the sample, which has under 300,000 distinct CDR3 sequences, over 5.5% seen once. These data were also filed under a second study, of T cells expressing NK-cell markers.

Sequenced material: CD8+ T cells sorted from blood. Receptors originate from a woman under 30 in good health.

This clonotype was found many times. The V call is TRBV29-1, the J call TRBJ1-5; unclear D gene. The V gene's germline CDR1 is SQVTM and CDR2 ANQGSEA. The CDR3 contains 12 residues. Trimming stripped 5 bases from V and 7 bases from J, with 12 bases between. In nucleotides, the CDR3 is TGCAGCGTTAGGAATTTATCGCAGCCCCAGCATTTT. This gives the protein CSVRNLSQPQHF. The full variable domain, with the rest looked up from reference TRBV29-1 and TRBJ1-5, is SAVISQKPSRDICQRGTSLTIQCQVDSQVTMMFWYRQQPGQSLTLIATANQGSEATYESGFVIDKFPISRPNLTFSTLTVSNMSPEDSSIYLCSVRNLSQPQHFGDGTRLSIL.

This clonotype was detected many times. The chain joins TRBV6-1 to TRBJ2-1, with D possibly being TRBD2 (7 bases). CDR1 and CDR2 (germline): MNHNS, SASEGT. V shed 7 bases and J shed 7 bases, with 14 bases lying between them. The CDR3 totals 13 residues. This chain's CDR3 is CASTLGGLNEQFF. CDR3 coding DNA: TGTGCCAGCACTCTCGGGGGGCTGAATGAGCAGTTCTTC.

This clonotype came up many times. The J gene is TRBJ2-7, the V gene TRBV12-3 or TRBV12-4, with D perhaps matching TRBD1 (5 bases). The CDR3 has 14 residues. Trimming took off 2 bases at V and 4 bases at J, with 12 bases between the two ends. The CDR3 reads CASSLSDSPYEQYF. The CDR3 coding sequence is TGTGCCAGCAGTTTAAGCGACAGCCCTTACGAGCAGTACTTC.

In its sample, this clonotype was seen a few times. The chain combines TRBV11-3 with TRBJ1-1, with D perhaps matching TRBD1 (5 bases). Germline V lookup: CDR1 SGHNT, CDR2 YENEEA. This CDR3 has 19 residues. Trimming stripped 1 base from V and 0 bases from J, with 21 bases between. The CDR3 DNA is TGTGCCAGCAGCTTAGGGGGGAGCGATCAGGGAGGATTGAACACTGAAGCTTTCTTT. This encodes CASSLGGSDQGGLNTEAFF.

This clonotype occurred a few times. The CDR3 DNA follows: TGCGCCAGCAGCTGGGAGACTAGCGACGGCGAGACCCAGTACTTC. Translating it yields CASSWETSDGETQYF. This chain joins TRBV5-1 and TRBJ2-5; 8 bases fit TRBD2. The CDR3 totals 15 residues. The germline CDR1 and CDR2 sequences are SGHRS and YFSETQ. Trimming cost V 3 bases and J 5 bases; bases outside gene matches: 9.

The sample holds a few counts of this clonotype. V and J are TRBV10-3 and TRBJ1-2; no definite D call. V was cut by 10 bases and J by 4 bases, with 16 bases left in between. Per the germline V gene, CDR1 is ENHRY and CDR2 is SYGVKD. The CDR3 is 13 amino acids. The CDR3 spells CATVDGALYGYTF. In nucleotides, the CDR3 is TGTGCCACCGTGGACGGAGCCCTCTATGGCTACACCTTC.

This clonotype was observed a handful of times. The chain employs TRBV13 and TRBJ2-7; possible D gene TRBD1, 6 bases. The CDR3 is 13 amino acids. Trimming took 5 bases from V and 5 from J, leaving 13 bases between them. The germline gives CDR1 PRHDT, CDR2 FYEKMQ (reference sequence). The CDR3 region has the DNA TGTGCCAGCAGCCAGGGGTTTGTGCACGAGCAGTACTTC. Amino acid sequence: CASSQGFVHEQYF.

This clonotype has ten or more counts. The chain couples TRBV6-5 to TRBJ2-2; D perhaps matches TRBD2 (5 bases). Trimming took 1 base from V and 7 from J, leaving 7 bases between them. The CDR3 spans 13 residues. Germline V gene sequence: CDR1 MNHEY, CDR2 SVGAGI. The CDR3 here is CASSYFGGGELFF. The CDR3 nucleotides are TGTGCCAGCAGTTACTTCGGAGGCGGGGAGCTGTTTTTT.

This clonotype was counted only a few times. This sequence joins TRBV24-1 and TRBJ2-1, with D perhaps matching TRBD1 (6 bases). CDR3 length: 15 amino acids. The V gene lost 4 bases and the J gene lost 8 bases, with 17 bases spanning the gap. Germline CDR1 reads KGHDR; CDR2 reads SFDVKD. The CDR3 protein is CATSDHRTGIDEQFF. CDR3 coding DNA: TGTGCCACCAGTGACCACCGAACAGGGATCGATGAGCAGTTCTTC.

Here the CDR3 DNA reads TGTGCCAGCACGGAAGGGCATGAGCAGTTCTTC. This encodes CASTEGHEQFF. The chain has TRBV6-1 and TRBJ2-1, with no clear D. The ends were cut back, 7 bases at V and 8 bases at J, with 9 bases in the middle. From germline, CDR1 is MNHNS and CDR2 SASEGT. The CDR3 has 11 residues.

This clonotype showed up many times. This chain uses TRBV9 with TRBJ1-1; a weak D match, TRBD1 (6 bases). Germline lookup yields CDR1 SGDLS and CDR2 YYNGEE. The germline V and J ends were trimmed by 0 bases and 5 bases, with 8 bases remaining between them. The CDR3 runs 13 residues. CDR3 sequence (DNA): TGTGCCAGCAGCGTAGGGGGGCAAACTGAAGCTTTCTTT. It is translated as CASSVGGQTEAFF.

This clonotype occurred many times. The chain employs TRBV12-3 or TRBV12-4 and TRBJ2-7, with D perhaps being TRBD1 or TRBD2 (7 bases each). The CDR3 contains 12 residues. V shed 7 bases and J shed 4 bases, with 11 bases lying between them. The CDR3 reads CASTQGGYEQYF. In DNA, the CDR3 is TGTGCCAGCACGCAGGGGGGGTACGAGCAGTACTTC.

This clonotype was recorded a few times. V is TRBV20-1 and J is TRBJ2-5; tentatively, D is TRBD2 (6 bases). There are 14 residues in the CDR3. Trimming left V 3 bases short and J 3 bases short, with 14 bases between. In germline, CDR1 is DFQATT, CDR2 SNEGSKA (reference sequence). This CDR3 reads CSASRLDREETQYF. CDR3 DNA sequence: TGCAGTGCTAGTAGACTAGACCGTGAAGAGACCCAGTACTTC.

This clonotype was detected many times. This chain connects TRBV12-3 or TRBV12-4 to TRBJ2-3, with unresolved D. V lost 6 bases and J 1 base, leaving 5 bases between the germline ends. The CDR3 consists of 12 residues. The CDR3 bases are TGTGCCAGCAGCTCGGGCACAGATACGCAGTATTTT. The encoded protein is CASSSGTDTQYF.

This clonotype came up many times. The V call is TRBV3-1, the J call TRBJ1-2; D perhaps matches TRBD1 (5 bases). The CDR3 has 15 amino acids. CDR1 LGHDT and CDR2 YNNKEL come from the germline V gene (reference sequence). The V and J ends lost 0 bases and 8 bases respectively, with 16 bases between them. The CDR3, as DNA: TGTGCCAGCAGCCAAGACCTCGCGGGGCGAGGCGGCTACACCTTC. Translating it yields CASSQDLAGRGGYTF.

This clonotype was seen ten or more times. This sequence joins TRBV7-9 and TRBJ2-1; 8 positions agree with TRBD2. Germline V gene data show CDR1 as SEHNR and CDR2 as FQNEAQ (reference sequence). This CDR3 spans 15 amino acids. The ends lost 4 bases at V and 8 bases at J; junction bases unmatched: 10. This CDR3 is CASSSQLREGDEQFF. As DNA, the CDR3 is TGTGCCAGCAGCTCCCAATTACGGGAGGGGGATGAGCAGTTCTTC. The complete variable domain, with remaining parts taken from reference TRBV7-9 and TRBJ2-1, reads DTGVSQNPRHKITKRGQNVTFRCDPISEHNRLYWYRQTLGQGPEFLTYFQNEAQLEKSRLLSDRFSAERPKGSFSTLEIQRTEQGDSAMYLCASSSQLREGDEQFFGPGTRLTVL.

The rearrangement joins TRBV4-1 to TRBJ1-5; the match to TRBD1 covers 9 bases. The CDR3 sequence is 15 residues long. With 3 bases clipped from V and 6 bases from J, the junction kept 6 bases outside the gene matches. The germline V gene has CDR1 MGHRA and CDR2 YSYEKL. The CDR3 nucleotides read TGCGCCAGCAGCCAGGTGACAGGGGGTAGTCAGCCCCAGCATTTT. It encodes CASSQVTGGSQPQHF.

The chain joins TRBV6-1 to TRBJ1-1; D not resolved. The CDR3 consists of 16 residues. Germline lookup yields CDR1 MNHNS and CDR2 SASEGT. Trimming cost V 5 bases and J 1 base, with 17 bases left between them. The CDR3 region is CASSHGPAHRNTEAFF. The DNA of the CDR3 is TGTGCCAGCAGTCATGGACCAGCCCATAGGAACACTGAAGCTTTCTTT.

V and J are TRBV14 and TRBJ2-1, with D perhaps matching TRBD1 (6 bases). CDR3 length: 15 amino acids. The germline gives CDR1 SGHDN, CDR2 FVKESK. Trimming pared 1 base from V and 6 bases from J, leaving 13 bases between. CDR3 DNA sequence: TGTGCCAGCAGCCAAGGTGACAGGATTTCCAATGAGCAGTTCTTC. It translates to CASSQGDRISNEQFF.

This clonotype has just a few counts. The chain is built from TRBV9 and TRBJ2-3; D gene ambiguous. V was clipped by 5 bases and J by 4 bases, with 11 bases between them. CDR1 and CDR2 (germline): SGDLS, YYNGEE. This CDR3 contains 13 residues. The CDR3 DNA reads TGTGCCAGCAGGGGTTTAGATGCAGATACGCAGTATTTT. It yields the protein CASRGLDADTQYF. Supplemented by reference TRBV9 and TRBJ2-3, the full variable domain reads DSGVTQTPKHLITATGQRVTLRCSPRSGDLSVYWYQQSLDQGLQFLIQYYNGEERAKGNILERFSAQQFPDLHSELNLSSLELGDSALYFCASRGLDADTQYFGPGTRLTVL.

The V call is TRBV27, the J call TRBJ2-1, with 9 bases identical to TRBD1. This CDR3 is 15 amino acids long. V was pared by 5 bases and J by 4 bases, with 6 bases of the junction left unmatched. CDR1 is MNHEY, CDR2 SMNVEV, per germline (reference sequence). CDR3 amino acids: CASSRRDRDYNEQFF. The CDR3, as DNA: TGTGCCAGCAGTAGAAGGGACAGGGATTACAATGAGCAGTTCTTC.

This clonotype was seen at least ten times. This chain links TRBV10-3 with TRBJ2-7, with D possibly TRBD2 on 6 matching bases. This CDR3 region has 15 residues. Germline V gene data show CDR1 as ENHRY and CDR2 as SYGVKD. The V and J ends lost 4 bases and 0 bases respectively, with 13 bases between them. The CDR3 here is CAISGWGEASYEQYF. DNA of the CDR3: TGTGCCATCAGTGGTTGGGGGGAAGCCTCCTACGAGCAGTACTTC.

This clonotype was detected ten times or more. The chain is built from TRBV7-2 and TRBJ1-2; TRBD1 might be the D (6 bases). CDR3 size: 15 residues. CDR1 and CDR2 (germline): SGHTA, FQGNSA. V was pared by 1 base and J by 7 bases, with 16 bases between. The CDR3 DNA reads TGTGCCAGCAGCTTAGTAGCAACAGGGCTGGGTGGCTACACCTTC. Translation gives CASSLVATGLGGYTF.

This clonotype has just a few counts. The rearrangement joins TRBV25-1 to TRBJ2-7, with D perhaps matching TRBD1 (5 bases). The germline CDR1 and CDR2 sequences are MGHDK and SYGVNS. Trimming pared 3 bases from V and 0 bases from J, leaving 9 bases between. This CDR3 comprises 14 residues. This chain's CDR3 is CASSDTGASYEQYF. The CDR3 DNA is TGTGCCAGCAGTGACACAGGCGCCTCCTACGAGCAGTACTTC.

There are many counts of this clonotype. The V call is TRBV6-5, the J call TRBJ2-1, with unresolved D. Germline CDR1 reads MNHEY; CDR2 reads SVGAGI. The CDR3 has 12 amino acids. Trimming left V 3 bases short and J 7 bases short, with 7 bases between. DNA for the CDR3: TGTGCCAGCAGTTATGACGGTAATGAGCAGTTCTTC. Residues: CASSYDGNEQFF.

J is TRBJ1-2 and V is TRBV6-1, with no clear D. Germline-derived CDR1 and CDR2 are MNHNS and SASEGT. There are 15 residues in the CDR3. Trimming pared 5 bases from V and 3 bases from J, leaving 16 bases between. CDR3 amino acids: CASSPEALDDYGYTF. The CDR3 region has the DNA TGTGCCAGCAGTCCAGAGGCCCTGGATGACTATGGCTACACCTTC.

This clonotype was seen repeatedly, ten times or more. The chain recombines TRBV9 with TRBJ1-2; D perhaps matches TRBD1 (6 bases). Trimming pared 3 bases from V and 8 bases from J, leaving 17 bases between. This CDR3 has 14 residues. The germline gives CDR1 SGDLS, CDR2 YYNGEE. CDR3 sequence reads: CASSDSTGRGGYTF. CDR3 sequence (DNA): TGTGCCAGCAGCGACTCCACAGGGAGAGGCGGCTACACCTTC.

The chain uses TRBV7-9 and TRBJ2-3, with D possibly being TRBD1 or TRBD2 (5 bases each). With 5 bases removed from V and 0 bases from J, the gap between germline ends came to 12 bases. The CDR3 contains 15 residues. Germline CDR1 SEHNR, CDR2 FQNEAQ (reference sequence). The CDR3 spells CASSRDAASTDTQYF. As DNA, the CDR3 is TGTGCCAGCAGCAGGGACGCCGCTAGCACAGATACGCAGTATTTT.

In this sample, this clonotype turned up many times. The genes are TRBV15 and TRBJ2-7, with TRBD2 identical over 9 bases. The trim removed 3 bases at V and 3 bases at J, leaving 9 bases unmatched. Germline V gene lookup returns CDR1 LNHNV and CDR2 YYDKDF (reference sequence). The CDR3 length is 16 residues. This CDR3 is CATSSLPSGDIYEQYF. CDR3 DNA sequence: TGTGCCACCAGCAGCCTCCCTAGCGGGGACATCTACGAGCAGTACTTC.

The rearrangement uses TRBV20-1 and TRBJ2-1; perhaps TRBD2 as D (6 bases). The CDR3 runs to 15 residues. V lost 3 bases and J 14 bases, leaving 26 bases between the germline ends. Germline CDR1 reads DFQATT; CDR2 reads SNEGSKA (reference sequence). The CDR3 nucleotides are TGCAGTGCTAGTTACTTTCCTCACAGACTAGTTACGGAGTTCTTC. The encoded protein is CSASYFPHRLVTEFF.

This clonotype has only a few counts. This CDR3 reads CATSDSTGTRVNEQFF. The DNA for the CDR3 is TGTGCCACCAGTGATTCCACAGGTACGAGAGTCAATGAGCAGTTCTTC. The chain recombines TRBV24-1 with TRBJ2-1, with a tentative D call TRBD1 (5 bases). V was cut by 2 bases and J by 6 bases, with 16 bases left in between. The CDR3 is 16 residues long. Germline CDR1 is KGHDR and CDR2 is SFDVKD.